The TCR beta chain under discussion was sequenced for a study of blood T cell repertoires in COVID-19. Authors' processing steps: How many nucleated cells were present was estimated from reference gene primer amplification. Measured with immunoSEQ multiplex PCR; TCRdb has only the in-frame clones, and not every one. From that table come the V and J calls and clone size; the DNA was used to work out D and trimming. This table holds about 97,000 clones, about 89% found once. V was shortened by 7 bases and J by 5 bases, with 8 bases between the two germline ends. Germline V gives CDR1 SQVTM, CDR2 ANQGSEA. The CDR3 is made up of 10 amino acids. This clone was counted only a few times.

The sequenced sample was peripheral blood. The TCR sequence derives from a human donor in a cohort sampled during active COVID-19. The rearrangement links TRBV29-1 to TRBJ2-5; D is uncertain. The CDR3 protein is CSARVETQYF. The CDR3 region has the DNA TGCAGCGCCCGAGTCGAGACCCAGTACTTC.